What follows are 12 T cell receptor beta chains derived from one specimen sequenced in a study of blood T cell repertoires in COVID-19. Assay used: immunoSEQ multiplex PCR; TCRdb lists only in-frame clones, some missing. The sample gives some 160,000 clones, approximately 81% of which show up once; nearly 8% is in the top ten. The sample was PBMCs or T cells enriched from blood (not recorded which). These receptor sequences come from a woman aged 45 to 65 who had recovered from COVID-19.

The V gene is TRBV2, the J gene TRBJ2-7; maybe TRBD1 (5 bases). Trimming stripped 6 bases from V and 2 bases from J, with 14 bases between. In germline, CDR1 is SNHLY, CDR2 FYNNEI. CDR3 length equals 14 residues. The CDR3 region is CASRTQPGPYEQYF. DNA of the CDR3: TGTGCCAGCAGGACCCAACCAGGGCCCTACGAGCAGTACTTC.

The V and J genes are TRBV11-3 and TRBJ1-4; D unresolved. V lost 7 bases and J 8 bases, leaving 17 bases between the germline ends. Germline assignment: CDR1 SGHNT and CDR2 YENEEA. The CDR3 has 14 amino acids. The CDR3 spells CASISSPFREKLFF. In nucleotides, the CDR3 is TGTGCCAGCATCAGTAGCCCCTTTCGGGAAAAACTGTTTTTT.

V and J are TRBV7-2 and TRBJ2-1; 8 bases fit TRBD2. V lost 5 bases, J lost 5 bases, and 11 bases stayed unmatched. The CDR3 runs to 16 residues. Germline V lookup: CDR1 SGHTA, CDR2 FQGNSA. This CDR3 is CASSPRGGGLHNEQFF. The CDR3 nucleotides are TGTGCCAGCAGCCCCCGGGGGGGCGGTCTCCACAATGAGCAGTTCTTC.

The chain couples TRBV18 to TRBJ1-4; D call uncertain. The V gene's germline CDR1 is KGHSH and CDR2 LQKENI. The CDR3 is made up of 15 amino acids. The ends were cut back, 4 bases at V and 5 bases at J, with 14 bases in the middle. CDR3 DNA sequence: TGTGCCAGCTCACGTTCTACCCTAGCGAATGAAAAACTGTTTTTT. Its translation: CASSRSTLANEKLFF.

This chain connects TRBV24-1 to TRBJ2-3, with 15 nucleotides matching TRBD2. The V and J ends lost 3 bases and 4 bases, in that order; junction bases with no gene match: 4. Looked up from germline, CDR1 is KGHDR and CDR2 is SFDVKD. The CDR3 has 17 residues. DNA for the CDR3: TGTGCCACCAGTGATGGGACTAGCGGGAGGAGCGCAGATACGCAGTATTTT. It specifies CATSDGTSGRSADTQYF.

This sequence joins TRBV4-3 and TRBJ2-2; 8 bases align to TRBD1. The CDR3 sequence is 17 residues long. The V segment lost 0 bases and the J segment 3 bases; nucleotides outside the gene matches: 6. Germline V gene data show CDR1 as LGHNA and CDR2 as YSLEER. The DNA of the CDR3 is TGCGCCAGCAGCCAAGAATCAGGGGGCCTTCACACCGGGGAGCTGTTTTTT. It encodes CASSQESGGLHTGELFF.

The rearrangement joins TRBV13 to TRBJ1-3; no clear D. The germline V gene has CDR1 PRHDT and CDR2 FYEKMQ (reference sequence). Trimming took off 4 bases at V and 3 bases at J, with 7 bases between the two ends. This CDR3 has 13 amino acids. The CDR3 nucleotides read TGTGCCAGCAGCTCAAGACTTGGAAACACCATATATTTT. Protein: CASSSRLGNTIYF. The full variable domain, in which reference TRBV13 and TRBJ1-3 provide the parts outside the CDR3, is AAGVIQSPRHLIKEKRETATLKCYPIPRHDTVYWYQQGPGQDPQFLISFYEKMQSDKGSIPDRFSAQQFSDYHSELNMSSLELGDSALYFCASSSRLGNTIYFGEGSWLTVV.

V usage is TRBV12-3 or TRBV12-4 and J usage is TRBJ1-6, with a weak D call TRBD1 (5 bases). The CDR3 loop spans 12 amino acids. V lost 6 bases, J lost 14 bases, and 14 bases lay in between. CDR3 sequence: CASRLGLLALHF. DNA for the CDR3: TGTGCCAGCAGGCTGGGACTTCTGGCCCTCCACTTT.

V is TRBV9 and J is TRBJ1-2; 7 bases agree with TRBD1. V lost 3 bases to trimming and J lost 5 bases; unmatched junction nucleotides: 13. This CDR3 spans 16 amino acids. Germline CDR1 SGDLS, CDR2 YYNGEE. The CDR3 region is CASSAFGRDRPYGYTF. DNA for the CDR3: TGTGCCAGCAGCGCCTTCGGGAGGGACAGACCTTATGGCTACACCTTC.

The chain's CDR3 is CASSLGFGFTDEQYF. CDR3 sequence (DNA): TGCGCCAGCAGCTTAGGATTCGGGTTTACCGACGAGCAGTACTTC. The rearrangement links TRBV5-1 to TRBJ2-7; D remains unclear. Germline V CDR1 and CDR2: SGHRS, YFSETQ. Trimming took 2 bases from V and 5 from J, leaving 17 bases between them. The CDR3 contains 15 residues.

The J gene is TRBJ2-1, the V gene TRBV28, with 10 bases matching TRBD2. The CDR3 sequence is 16 residues long. V lost 6 bases, J lost 2 bases, and 7 bases stayed unmatched. Per germline, CDR1 MDHEN and CDR2 SYDVKM. The CDR3 sequence is CASSTSGRAPYNEQFF. CDR3 bases: TGTGCCAGCAGCACAAGCGGGAGGGCCCCCTACAATGAGCAGTTCTTC.

This chain uses TRBV7-9 with TRBJ1-1; 9 bases fit TRBD1. The CDR3 contains 16 residues. CDR1 and CDR2 from the germline V gene are SEHNR and FQNEAQ (reference sequence). The ends lost 1 base at V and 3 bases at J; junction bases unmatched: 6. Here the CDR3 DNA reads TGTGCCAGCAGCTTAGACAGGGGGCATGAGGACACTGAAGCTTTCTTT. It is translated as CASSLDRGHEDTEAFF.